This T cell receptor (beta chain) was recorded in a study of Graves' ophthalmopathy and Graves' hyperthyroidism (dated by TCRdb to between 2018 and 2020). About the full investigation: Peripheral blood was collected at initial diagnosis, prior to any treatment. The study used TCR beta repertoire signatures to distinguish Graves' ophthalmopathy from Graves' hyperthyroidism and to predict progression to ophthalmopathy. Once sampling was done, hyperthyroidism patients were given methimazole at a starting dose of 30 mg daily, while ophthalmopathy patients were given high-dose intravenous methylprednisolone. In total, 135 blood samples were TCR-sequenced: fewer than 50 ophthalmopathy, roughly 77 hyperthyroidism and about 17 hyperthyroidism-to-ophthalmopathy patients. An independent validation cohort was composed of some 19 hyperthyroidism patients and about 17 patients who later progressed from hyperthyroidism to ophthalmopathy. To explore V-J signatures that distinguish ophthalmopathy from hyperthyroidism, a discovery set of 100 patients was enrolled, made up of roughly 41 with ophthalmopathy and around 60 with stable hyperthyroidism. In a handful of hyperthyroidism patients, the T-cell repertoire of thyroid tissue was compared with the T-cell repertoire of blood.

This clonotype was counted ten times or more. The antigen it binds to is not known. The record has no base qualities; no much larger clone is one base away. For repertoire sequencing, the TCR beta CDR3 regions were amplified from RNA transcripts. The first round of RT-PCR was done with HTBI primers and the Qiagen OneStep RT-PCR kit, and was followed by a second round of multiplex PCR, then size selection and purification. Libraries were sequenced on an Illumina HiSeq2000 using paired-end 100 bp reads. The paper's processing steps were these. Reads were processed with SOAPnuke, discarding reads with adapters, uncalled bases, mean Phred below 15, or no exact constant-primer or identifier match. High-quality paired reads were merged with COPE v1.2.5. Clonotypes were defined as unique nucleotide sequences and were aligned to IMGT TRB V, D and J references using MiTCR v1.1. The analysis was limited to V-J combinations with a frequency above 0.0001, which together covered approximately 99% of repertoires. For each V-J combination, a TCR clonal expansion and chaos score was defined as the ratio of F50 clonal expansion to chaos observed in the TCRdist matrix. Welch's t-statistics and random forest were used to reduce features to approximately 13 V-J combinations, which were fed into a naive Bayes classifier. Thyroid-blood repertoire similarity was quantified with the Morisita-Horn index. TCRdb reanalyzed the raw reads on its own, using fastp at Q25 for trimming and MiXCR for clone calling, and kept in-frame beta chains. Each entry merges the rows of one CDR3 protein and shows their most common DNA and genes. The V and J calls and clone size are TCRdb's, not the authors'. This sample gives a few hundred thousand distinct CDR3 sequences in total; about a sixth of them show up just once. The ten largest make up around 12% of the sample.

General conclusions and limits of the study: In validation, the model predicted ophthalmopathy progression with about 71% sensitivity and about 77% specificity; 12 predicted patients were CT-confirmed with GO in a median of around 6 months. In cross-validation, the 13-signature model distinguished ophthalmopathy from stable hyperthyroidism with just over 85% sensitivity and 81% to 82% specificity, while in the test set the corresponding values were around 79% and 71%. Most of the expanded thyroid clonotypes with a frequency above 0.001 were also detected in blood, and it was suggested that the thyroid immune response may be reflected by blood repertoires. No statistical method was used to predetermine the sample size, and group allocation was not hidden from the investigators.

V is trimmed back by 4 bases and J by 5 bases, and the junction contains 12 bases that no gene match accounts for. The germline V gene (reference sequence) gives CDR1 as LNHDA and CDR2 as SQIVND. Measured from the cysteine to the phenylalanine, the CDR3 is 16 residues long. The CDR3 DNA has 48 bases and is translated from base 1. Ophthalmopathy patients were characterized by moderately to severely active disease, a Clinical Activity Score of at least 3, a NOSPECS grade of at least 4, and a disease duration under 3 months. Patients with other autoimmune diseases, uncontrolled infections, pregnancy or lactation were excluded from the study. Clinical symptoms, serum thyroxine, TRAb, thyroid ultrasound and orbital computed tomography formed the basis of the diagnosis. PBMCs were isolated from roughly 10 ml of fresh peripheral blood by Ficoll-Paque density gradient centrifugation. Total RNA was extracted with Trizol reagent and quality-checked on an Agilent 2100 Bioanalyzer.

The sample comprised peripheral blood. The source is an adult man with Graves' ophthalmopathy. This chain joins TRBV19 to TRBJ2-7, with 9 junctional bases fitting TRBD1. The DNA sequence is as follows: TGTGCCAGTAGTAATCCGGGACAGGGATCTTGGGACGAGCAGTACTTC. Translated, this is CASSNPGQGSWDEQYF.